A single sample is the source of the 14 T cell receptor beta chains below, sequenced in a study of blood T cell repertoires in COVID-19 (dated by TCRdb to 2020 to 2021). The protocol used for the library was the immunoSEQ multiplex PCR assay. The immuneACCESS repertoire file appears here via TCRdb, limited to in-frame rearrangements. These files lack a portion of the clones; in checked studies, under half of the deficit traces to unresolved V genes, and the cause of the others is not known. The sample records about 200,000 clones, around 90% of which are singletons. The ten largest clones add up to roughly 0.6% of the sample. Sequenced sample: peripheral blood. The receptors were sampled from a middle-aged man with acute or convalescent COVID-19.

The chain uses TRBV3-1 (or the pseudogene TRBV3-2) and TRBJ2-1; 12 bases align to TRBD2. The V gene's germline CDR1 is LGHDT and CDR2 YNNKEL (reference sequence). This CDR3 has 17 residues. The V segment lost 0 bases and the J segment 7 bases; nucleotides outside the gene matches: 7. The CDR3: CASSQEFGLAGRNEQFF. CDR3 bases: TGTGCCAGCAGCCAAGAATTCGGACTAGCGGGACGGAATGAGCAGTTCTTC.

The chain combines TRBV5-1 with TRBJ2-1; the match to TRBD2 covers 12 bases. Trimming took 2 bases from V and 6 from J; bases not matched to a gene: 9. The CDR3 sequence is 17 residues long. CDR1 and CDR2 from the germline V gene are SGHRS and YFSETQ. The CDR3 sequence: CASSFDRLAGVSNEQFF. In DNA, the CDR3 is TGCGCCAGCAGCTTCGATCGACTAGCGGGAGTCTCCAATGAGCAGTTCTTC.

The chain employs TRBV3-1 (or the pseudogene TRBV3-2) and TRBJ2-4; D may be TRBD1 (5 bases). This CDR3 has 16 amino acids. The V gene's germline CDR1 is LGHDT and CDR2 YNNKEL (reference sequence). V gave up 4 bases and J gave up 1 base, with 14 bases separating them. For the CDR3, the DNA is TGTGCCAGCAGCCTGCAAGGGGCCTGGGCCAAAAACATTCAGTACTTC. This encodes CASSLQGAWAKNIQYF.

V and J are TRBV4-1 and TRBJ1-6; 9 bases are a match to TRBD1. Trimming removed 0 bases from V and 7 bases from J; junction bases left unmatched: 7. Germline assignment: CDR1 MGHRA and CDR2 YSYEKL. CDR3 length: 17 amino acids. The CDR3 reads CASSQDQGQGNNSPLHF. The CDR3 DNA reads TGCGCCAGCAGCCAAGACCAGGGACAGGGTAACAATTCACCCCTCCACTTT.

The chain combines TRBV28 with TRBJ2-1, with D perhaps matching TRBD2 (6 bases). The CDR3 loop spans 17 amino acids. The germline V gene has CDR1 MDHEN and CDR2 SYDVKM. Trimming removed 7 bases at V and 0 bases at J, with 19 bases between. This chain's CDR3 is CASTEIPGTGSYNEQFF. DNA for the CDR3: TGTGCCAGCACCGAAATACCCGGGACTGGCTCCTACAATGAGCAGTTCTTC.

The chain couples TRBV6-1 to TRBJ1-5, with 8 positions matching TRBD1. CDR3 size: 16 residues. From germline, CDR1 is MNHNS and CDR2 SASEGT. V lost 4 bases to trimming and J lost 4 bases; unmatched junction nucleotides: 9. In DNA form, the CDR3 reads TGTGCCAGCAGTGTGCAGACAGGGGTCGGTAATCAGCCCCAGCATTTT. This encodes CASSVQTGVGNQPQHF.

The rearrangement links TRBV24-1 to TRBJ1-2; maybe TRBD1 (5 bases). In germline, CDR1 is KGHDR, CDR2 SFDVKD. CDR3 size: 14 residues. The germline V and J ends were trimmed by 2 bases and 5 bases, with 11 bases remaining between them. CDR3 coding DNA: TGTGCCACCAGTGATTCCGCAGGGAGGTATGGCTACACCTTC. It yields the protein CATSDSAGRYGYTF.

The CDR3 region is CASSIRPYTDTQYF. The CDR3 coding sequence is TGTGCCAGTAGTATACGTCCCTACACAGATACGCAGTATTTT. The rearrangement links TRBV19 to TRBJ2-3; no clear D. Trimming shortened V by 2 bases and J by 2 bases, and 8 bases separated the two germline ends. CDR1 LNHDA and CDR2 SQIVND come from the germline V gene (reference sequence). The CDR3 loop spans 14 amino acids.

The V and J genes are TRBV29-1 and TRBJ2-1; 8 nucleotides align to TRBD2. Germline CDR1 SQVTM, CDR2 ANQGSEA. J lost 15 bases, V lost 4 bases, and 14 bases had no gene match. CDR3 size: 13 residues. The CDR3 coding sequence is TGCAGCGTTGTAACTAGCGGTAACCAATGGCGGTTCTTC. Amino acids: CSVVTSGNQWRFF.

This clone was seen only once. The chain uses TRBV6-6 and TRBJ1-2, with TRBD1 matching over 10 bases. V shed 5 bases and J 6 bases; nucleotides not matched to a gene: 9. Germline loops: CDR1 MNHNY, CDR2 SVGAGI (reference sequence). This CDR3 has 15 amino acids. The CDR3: CASSKRQGAGDGYTF. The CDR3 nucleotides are TGTGCCAGCAGTAAAAGACAGGGGGCTGGGGATGGCTACACCTTC.

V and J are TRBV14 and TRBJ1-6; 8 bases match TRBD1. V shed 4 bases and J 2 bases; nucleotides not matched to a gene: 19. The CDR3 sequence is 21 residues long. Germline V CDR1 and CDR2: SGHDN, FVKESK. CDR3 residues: CASSPKGAGTGGMAYNSPLHF. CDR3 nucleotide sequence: TGTGCCAGCAGCCCAAAAGGCGCCGGGACAGGTGGAATGGCCTATAATTCACCCCTCCACTTT. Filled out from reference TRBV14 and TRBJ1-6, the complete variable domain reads EAGVTQFPSHSVIEKGQTVTLRCDPISGHDNLYWYRRVMGKEIKFLLHFVKESKQDESGMPNNRFLAERTGGTYSTLKVQPAELEDSGVYFCASSPKGAGTGGMAYNSPLHFGNGTRLTVT.

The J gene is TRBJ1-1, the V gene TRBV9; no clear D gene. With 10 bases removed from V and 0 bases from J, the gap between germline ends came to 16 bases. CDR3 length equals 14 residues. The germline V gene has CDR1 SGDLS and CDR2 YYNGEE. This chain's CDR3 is CAHLSTLLNTEAFF. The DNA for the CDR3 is TGTGCCCATCTTTCCACCCTACTGAACACTGAAGCTTTCTTT. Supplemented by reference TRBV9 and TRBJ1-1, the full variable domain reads DSGVTQTPKHLITATGQRVTLRCSPRSGDLSVYWYQQSLDQGLQFLIQYYNGEERAKGNILERFSAQQFPDLHSELNLSSLELGDSALYFCAHLSTLLNTEAFFGQGTRLTVV.

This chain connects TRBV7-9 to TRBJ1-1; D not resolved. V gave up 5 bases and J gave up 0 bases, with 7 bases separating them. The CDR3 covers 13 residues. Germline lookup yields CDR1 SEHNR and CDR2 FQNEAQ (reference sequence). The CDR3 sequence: CASSQTVNTEAFF. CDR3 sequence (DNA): TGTGCCAGCAGCCAAACAGTGAACACTGAAGCTTTCTTT.

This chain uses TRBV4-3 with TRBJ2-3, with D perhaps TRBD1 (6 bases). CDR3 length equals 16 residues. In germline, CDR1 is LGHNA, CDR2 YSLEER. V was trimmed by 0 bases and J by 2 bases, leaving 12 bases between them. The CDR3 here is CASSQDGAGATDTQYF. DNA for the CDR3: TGCGCCAGCAGCCAAGATGGTGCAGGGGCCACAGATACGCAGTATTTT.